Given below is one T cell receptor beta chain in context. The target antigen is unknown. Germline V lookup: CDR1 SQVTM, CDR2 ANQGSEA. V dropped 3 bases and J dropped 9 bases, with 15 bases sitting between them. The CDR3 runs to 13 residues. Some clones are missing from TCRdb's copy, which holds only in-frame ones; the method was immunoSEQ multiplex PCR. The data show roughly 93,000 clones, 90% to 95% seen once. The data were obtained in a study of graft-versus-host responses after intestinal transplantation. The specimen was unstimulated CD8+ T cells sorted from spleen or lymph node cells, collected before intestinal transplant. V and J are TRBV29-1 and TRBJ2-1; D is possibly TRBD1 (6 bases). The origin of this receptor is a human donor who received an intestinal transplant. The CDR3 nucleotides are TGCAGCGTTGAGAGCCAGGGGACGGGTGAGCAGTTCTTC. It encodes CSVESQGTGEQFF.